The 14 T cell receptor beta chains reported below all come from one sample, sequenced in a study of PD-L1 blockade in urothelial cancer. The table came from immunoSEQ multiplex PCR; TCRdb's copy has only in-frame clones and leaves some out. Here the sample spans some 110,000 clones, 80% to 95% being singletons. Time point indicated: peripheral blood 6 weeks after treatment start. The specimen was PBMCs, collected around atezolizumab (anti-PD-L1) treatment. These receptors came from a man aged 55-75 years with urothelial cancer.

This clone has just a few counts. The V gene is TRBV6-6, the J gene TRBJ2-2; D unresolved. The CDR3 runs 15 residues. V was cut by 0 bases and J by 1 base, with 6 bases left in between. Germline lookup yields CDR1 MNHNY and CDR2 SVGAGI (reference sequence). The CDR3 reads CASSYSSGNTGELFF. CDR3 nucleotide sequence: TGTGCCAGCAGTTACTCGTCGGGGAACACCGGGGAGCTGTTTTTT.

This sequence joins TRBV9 and TRBJ2-7, with TRBD1 as a possible D gene (6 bases). V was pared by 0 bases and J by 0 bases, with 10 bases between. The CDR3 has 15 amino acids. Germline-derived CDR1 and CDR2 are SGDLS and YYNGEE. The CDR3 sequence is CASSVGGGHSYEQYF. CDR3 DNA: TGTGCCAGCAGCGTAGGAGGGGGACACTCCTACGAGCAGTACTTC.

J is TRBJ2-5 and V is TRBV25-1, with a possible D match to TRBD2 (7 bases). Trimming cost V 6 bases and J 2 bases, with 19 bases left between them. Germline assignment: CDR1 MGHDK and CDR2 SYGVNS. The CDR3 loop spans 16 amino acids. The CDR3 coding sequence is TGTGCCAGCAGCAGTCTTACGGGGGGCCCACAAGAGACCCAGTACTTC. As protein: CASSSLTGGPQETQYF. The full variable domain, with the rest looked up from reference TRBV25-1 and TRBJ2-5, is EADIYQTPRYLVIGTGKKITLECSQTMGHDKMYWYQQDPGMELHLIHYSYGVNSTEKGDLSSESTVSRIRTEHFPLTLESARPSHTSQYLCASSSLTGGPQETQYFGPGTRLLVL.

This chain uses TRBV19 with TRBJ1-5; D gene uncertain. CDR3 length equals 14 residues. V lost 1 base and J lost 9, with 13 bases in between. Germline CDR1 and CDR2: LNHDA and SQIVND (reference sequence). The CDR3 sequence: CASSIGPGPPPQHF. CDR3 nucleotides: TGTGCCAGTAGTATAGGCCCAGGTCCACCGCCCCAGCATTTT.

The chain joins TRBV2 to TRBJ1-2, with unresolved D. The V end was cut by 4 bases, the J end by 2 bases, with 5 bases between. CDR3 length: 12 amino acids. Per germline, CDR1 SNHLY and CDR2 FYNNEI. CDR3 DNA: TGTGCCAGCAGTGTGTCAAACTATGGCTACACCTTC. It yields the protein CASSVSNYGYTF.

This clone was seen a few times. V and J are TRBV5-1 and TRBJ2-3; possible D gene TRBD1, 6 bases. The CDR3 totals 15 residues. V was shortened by 2 bases and J by 2 bases, with 12 bases between the two germline ends. The germline gives CDR1 SGHRS, CDR2 YFSETQ. CDR3 nucleotide sequence: TGCGCCAGCAGCTTTGGGACACTTACCACAGATACGCAGTATTTT. Protein: CASSFGTLTTDTQYF.

This clone was counted only a few times. The gene calls are TRBV7-2 and TRBJ2-7; 11 nucleotides agree with TRBD2. The trim removed 9 bases at V and 5 bases at J, leaving 12 bases unmatched. This CDR3 is 15 amino acids long. Germline CDR1 and CDR2: SGHTA and FQGNSA. The CDR3 loop reads CASRDRLAGIHEQYF. Here the CDR3 DNA reads TGTGCCAGTAGGGATCGACTAGCGGGGATCCACGAGCAGTACTTC.

V and J are TRBV7-8 and TRBJ2-5; 11 nucleotides agree with TRBD2. Germline V lookup: CDR1 SGHVS, CDR2 FQNEAQ. With V trimmed by 5 bases and J by 4 bases, 3 bases remained unmatched. This CDR3 is built from 14 residues. CDR3 bases: TGTGCCAGCAGCGTCGGACTAGCGGGAGAGACCCAGTACTTC. Its translation: CASSVGLAGETQYF.

V usage is TRBV4-3 and J usage is TRBJ2-5, with D possibly being TRBD1 (6 bases). V shed 4 bases and J shed 4 bases, with 19 bases lying between them. CDR1 LGHNA and CDR2 YSLEER come from the germline V gene. CDR3 size: 16 residues. In DNA, the CDR3 is TGCGCCAGCAGCCTCACGACAGGCTCCCCAGCAGAGACCCAGTACTTC. This sequence encodes CASSLTTGSPAETQYF.

The chain employs TRBV9 and TRBJ2-7; 7 positions agree with TRBD1. The CDR3 totals 15 residues. V dropped 5 bases and J dropped 0; count of bases not matched to a gene: 8. The V gene's germline CDR1 is SGDLS and CDR2 YYNGEE. DNA for the CDR3: TGTGCCAGCAGACCCAGGACAGGTGCCTCCTACGAGCAGTACTTC. It yields the protein CASRPRTGASYEQYF.

The DNA for the CDR3 is TGTGCCAGCATGCGACAGGGGTTGGGAAACACCATATATTTT. The encoded protein is CASMRQGLGNTIYF. The V call is TRBV6-5, the J call TRBJ1-3; 8 nucleotides align to TRBD1. The CDR3 consists of 14 residues. In germline, CDR1 is MNHEY, CDR2 SVGAGI. With V trimmed by 7 bases and J by 4 bases, 6 bases remained unmatched.

This chain joins TRBV28 and TRBJ2-7, with TRBD2 as a possible D gene (6 bases). This CDR3 contains 14 residues. The germline CDR1 and CDR2 sequences are MDHEN and SYDVKM. Trimming left V 2 bases short and J 6 bases short, with 14 bases between. CDR3 sequence (DNA): TGTGCCAGCAGTTTAGGGGGGACCCTATCCGAGCAGTACTTC. Translating gives CASSLGGTLSEQYF.

V usage is TRBV28 and J usage is TRBJ1-2; 10 nucleotides line up with TRBD1. The germline gives CDR1 MDHEN, CDR2 SYDVKM. The V and J ends lost 7 bases and 4 bases, in that order; junction bases with no gene match: 6. The CDR3 spans 14 residues. DNA of the CDR3: TGTGCCAGCACCCAAGGACAGGGGGGCTATGGCTACACCTTC. Residues: CASTQGQGGYGYTF.

This chain joins TRBV7-8 and TRBJ2-1; TRBD2 agrees at 15 bases. Trimming removed 4 bases from V and 5 bases from J; junction bases left unmatched: 9. This CDR3 spans 18 amino acids. From germline, CDR1 is SGHVS and CDR2 FQNEAQ. CDR3 sequence: CASSSRTSGRAYNNEQFF. CDR3 coding DNA: TGTGCCAGCAGCTCCCGGACTAGCGGGAGGGCGTATAACAATGAGCAGTTCTTC.